This TCR beta chain came from a study of T cells in Graves' hyperthyroidism and ophthalmopathy. RNA transcripts yielded amplified TCR beta CDR3 regions. Researchers ran a first-round RT-PCR on the TCR CDR3 using the HTBI primer set. TCRdb fed the multiplex PCR reads into MiXCR, producing one record per CDR3 protein. This sample has about 560,000 distinct CDR3 sequences, with more than 15% found just once. The germline CDR1 and CDR2 sequences are LNHDA and SQIVND (reference sequence). The CDR3 covers 16 residues. The V and J ends lost 3 bases and 1 base respectively, with 13 bases between them. This clonotype was found a few times. Using more than 7.5 ml of fresh peripheral blood, PBMCs were prepared.

The specimen sequenced was blood. The rearrangement uses TRBV19 and TRBJ2-1; tentatively, D is TRBD2 (6 bases). The receptor comes from a woman in her 30s with Graves' hyperthyroidism. CDR3 DNA sequence: TGTGCCAGTAGTATTCGTGCGGGACTTTCCTACAATGAGCAGTTCTTC. Its protein is CASSIRAGLSYNEQFF.